This T cell receptor (beta chain) was identified in a study of blood T cell repertoires in COVID-19. About the research overall: T cells, B-cell-depleted T cells, or PBMCs provided the cDNA or gDNA that served as material.

As handled by the study authors: Amplifying reference gene primers gave estimates of nucleated cell counts. Profiled with immunoSEQ multiplex PCR; TCRdb holds only in-frame clones, not every one. Clonal size and the V and J genes are those of that table, whereas D and trimming came from the DNA. The sample consists of fewer than 400,000 clones, approximately 85% of them appearing once. The CDR3 length is 14 residues. V trimming: 2 bases; J trimming: 5 bases; junction bases outside the gene matches: 5. Germline-derived CDR1 and CDR2 are SGHRS and YFSETQ. The clonotype originates from a man aged 25 to 40 who had recovered from COVID-19. The sequenced sample was PBMCs or T cells enriched from blood (not recorded which). V usage is TRBV5-1 and J usage is TRBJ2-5; 8 bases are a match to TRBD1. The CDR3 sequence: CASSLGQGWETQYF. Written as DNA, the CDR3 is TGCGCCAGCAGCTTAGGACAGGGTTGGGAGACCCAGTACTTC.